This TCR beta chain stems from a study of T cell responses to AZD1222 COVID-19 vaccine. General observations from the study: Just a handful of AZD1222 recipients were seropositive at baseline.

On this clone itself: No antigen is known for it.

Sequenced by immunoSEQ multiplex PCR; TCRdb stores in-frame clones only, minus some. The sample carries some 200,000 clones, 80% to 95% recorded once. CDR3 length equals 17 residues. The V and J ends lost 4 bases and 0 bases respectively, with 17 bases between them. Germline V gene data show CDR1 as SGHKS and CDR2 as YYEKEE (reference sequence). The chain is built from TRBV5-5 and TRBJ1-3; D is possibly TRBD1 (5 bases). This TCR was sampled from an adult in good health. Sequencing used peripheral blood, obtained on day 0 of AZD1222 vaccination. This CDR3 is CASSPAPGAYSGNTIYF. The DNA of the CDR3 is TGTGCCAGCAGCCCCGCTCCCGGGGCATACTCTGGAAACACCATATATTTT.